The T cell receptor (beta chain) under discussion was sequenced for a study of blood T cells in healthy people across ages (dated by TCRdb to between 2014 and 2017). With regard to the full study: Template switching captured roughly one uniquely barcoded TCR beta cDNA molecule per two T cells in model experiments. Age-related changes in TCR beta repertoire diversity were measured in the study by deep sequencing normalized with unique cDNA molecular identifiers. Four age groups were formed from the donors: young (average about 17 years), middle-aged (approximately 39), aged (62) and long-lived (about 75). To avoid experimental bias, donors of different ages were randomly spread across the sequencing lanes. Two additional independent replicas of 1 million unique cDNA reads from the same blood draw were analyzed for two donors (one aged 18 to 30 and one aged 80 or older).

To prepare the library, 5' RACE was applied. Instrument on record: Illumina HiSeq 2500. A second roughly 7 to 11 cycle PCR used a sample-barcoded 5' primer and a J-beta primer mix. Each TCR beta cDNA molecule received a unique molecular identifier from a template-switch 5' adaptor carrying 12 random nucleotides. At least 3 million CDR3-containing paired-end reads were obtained from each sample. First-strand cDNA synthesis was performed from all RNA using the Mint cDNA synthesis kit, with priming by a TRBC-specific oligonucleotide. Following uracil-DNA glycosylase treatment, all cDNA underwent a first 18-cycle PCR with the universal primers M1SS and BC2_uni_R. The paper's processing steps were these. Normalization of each sample was performed by random selection of 1 million high-quality reads, each carrying a distinct molecular identifier. Instead of being binned into consensus sequences, reads with shared molecular identifiers were discarded. MiTCR, with a Q25 quality threshold and the strictest error-elimination algorithm, was used for CDR3 identification, clonotype clustering and error correction. Lower-bound total TCR beta diversity was estimated with a nonparametric unseen species model using Euler transformation. TCRdb reprocessed the public reads (quality trimming at Q25 with fastp, clone calling with MiXCR) and kept in-frame beta chains. Rows with a matching CDR3 protein are joined into one entry that keeps the most common DNA and genes. The V and J calls were determined by TCRdb, not by the authors. This sample gives under 750,000 distinct CDR3 sequences in total; around half of them show up just once. About 22% of the sample is in the top ten clones.

Findings and caveats that apply to the study as a whole: Compared with the aged group, more naive CD4+ T cells, fewer expanded clones and increased TCR diversity were shown by the long-lived group, suggesting age selection. The CMV infection status of donors was not known, potentially confounding age-related changes in expanded clonotypes. Observed TCR beta diversity per million T cells fell roughly linearly with age, and a significant reduction was already apparent by age around 40. Since profiling was done on bulk unsorted PBMCs, naive and antigen-experienced compartments could not be conclusively compared. Estimates of total diversity based on one million sequenced T cells were regarded as lower bounds and as underestimates. The percentage of naive T cells measured by flow cytometry correlated strongly with observed TCR beta diversity.

This clonotype occurred a few times. No antigen is known for it. It has no much larger one-base neighbor in the sample; base qualities were not kept. Trimming costs V 4 bases and J 4 bases, and their ends lie 13 bases apart. CDR1 and CDR2 are drawn from the germline V gene: SQVTM, ANQGSEA. The CDR3 runs 13 amino acids, cysteine and phenylalanine included. Only CDR3 DNA is held: 39 bases, read in frame from base 1. Systemically healthy Caucasian individuals from Russia, 39 in total and aged roughly 6 to 95 years, were included as donors. Each donor gave ten milliliters of peripheral blood, collected into EDTA-treated Vacutainer tubes. Ficoll-Paque density-gradient centrifugation was used to isolate PBMCs, with at least 6 million per sample. Trizol reagent was used to extract total RNA from the PBMCs, yielding at least 5.5 micrograms per sample. Naive CD45RAhigh/CD27high T cell percentages were measured by flow cytometry on a PBMC aliquot from every donor.

The rearrangement combines TRBV29-1 with TRBJ2-5; the D segment cannot be called with confidence. Sequences were obtained from blood. This clonotype was obtained from a man at least 80 years old in good health. The CDR3 region has the sequence CSVGAPVRETQYF. The DNA sequence is TGCAGCGTTGGGGCCCCAGTGAGAGAGACCCAGTACTTC. Where the CDR3 stops, the reference TRBV29-1 and TRBJ2-5 genes take over; the full variable domain is SAVISQKPSRDICQRGTSLTIQCQVDSQVTMMFWYRQQPGQSLTLIATANQGSEATYESGFVIDKFPISRPNLTFSTLTVSNMSPEDSSIYLCSVGAPVRETQYFGPGTRLLVL.